Below, 27 T cell receptor beta chains from the same sample are listed, as sequenced in a study of shared clonotypes between healthy human individuals. The method was immunoSEQ multiplex PCR; TCRdb's version includes in-frame clones alone and lacks a portion of them. The profile shows roughly 1,000,000 clones, 75% to 80% of them singletons. Sample: memory CD4+ T cells from PBMCs. The subset here: CD45RA-negative fraction. These receptors all come from a man between 18 and 29 years old in good health. Some clones in this sample may be carry-over from other donors' samples.

Concerning this clone: The same CDR3 can be traced to other DNA sequences in this sample. This chain connects TRBV18 to TRBJ2-1; 10 nucleotides match TRBD2. V lost 6 bases to trimming and J lost 3 bases; unmatched junction nucleotides: 5. This CDR3 comprises 15 residues. Per germline, CDR1 KGHSH and CDR2 LQKENI. CDR3: CASSLLAGVYNEQFF. DNA for the CDR3: TGTGCCAGCTCTCTCCTAGCGGGGGTCTACAATGAGCAGTTCTTC.

V and J are TRBV28 and TRBJ1-5; 7 bases are a match to TRBD1. The CDR3 length is 15 residues. V shed 5 bases, J shed 2 bases, and the junction held 6 bases outside the gene matches. The germline V gene encodes CDR1 MDHEN and CDR2 SYDVKM. The CDR3 bases are TGTGCCAGCAGTGATAGACAGGGAGGCAATCAGCCCCAGCATTTT. It codes for CASSDRQGGNQPQHF.

This clone has just one count. V gene TRBV7-2 combines with J gene TRBJ2-7; possible D gene TRBD2, 6 bases. Germline lookup yields CDR1 SGHTA and CDR2 FQGNSA. This CDR3 contains 14 residues. V was cut by 3 bases and J by 2 bases, with 11 bases left in between. The CDR3 sequence: CASSFLSGTYEQYF. The CDR3 DNA is TGTGCCAGCAGCTTCCTTAGCGGTACCTACGAGCAGTACTTC.

Only one count was recorded for this clone. The chain joins TRBV6-6 to TRBJ2-2; 9 bases are shared with TRBD1. This CDR3 contains 15 residues. Germline CDR1 and CDR2: MNHNY and SVGAGI (reference sequence). V was pared by 3 bases and J by 6 bases, with 5 bases of the junction left unmatched. In nucleotides, the CDR3 is TGTGCCAGCAGTTATCTCACAGGGGGCTCCGGGGAGCTGTTTTTT. Translation: CASSYLTGGSGELFF.

This clone was seen a handful of times. The chain joins TRBV7-9 to TRBJ2-2; 9 nucleotides match TRBD2. V was clipped by 4 bases and J by 8 bases; unmatched bases: 14. The germline V gene encodes CDR1 SEHNR and CDR2 FQNEAQ (reference sequence). This CDR3 is built from 17 residues. The CDR3 DNA is TGTGCCAGCAGCTCTGCAGCGGGAGGACGGAGGGCAGGGGAGCTGTTTTTT. Translating it yields CASSSAAGGRRAGELFF.

A few counts support this clone. The CDR3 coding sequence is TGTGCCTGGAGTGTAGACGCCAATCAGCCCCAGCATTTT. Protein product: CAWSVDANQPQHF. The genes are TRBV30 and TRBJ1-5; D remains ambiguous. The ends were cut back, 0 bases at V and 3 bases at J, with 6 bases in the middle. Germline CDR1 reads GTSNPN; CDR2 reads SVGIG (reference sequence). CDR3 length: 13 amino acids. The variable domain in full, completed from reference TRBV30 and TRBJ1-5, reads SQTIHQWPATLVQPVGSPLSLECTVEGTSNPNLYWYRQAAGRGLQLLFYSVGIGQISSEVPQNLSASRPQDRQFILSSKKLLLSDSGFYLCAWSVDANQPQHFGDGTRLSIL.

This rearrangement joins TRBV30 to TRBJ2-5, with 7 positions matching TRBD1. V lost 5 bases and J lost 4; bases outside the gene matches: 4. Per the germline V gene, CDR1 is GTSNPN and CDR2 is SVGIG (reference sequence). CDR3 length equals 12 residues. The CDR3 bases are TGTGCCTGGTCAACAGGGGTAGAGACCCAGTACTTC. It yields the protein CAWSTGVETQYF.

The chain joins TRBV10-3 to TRBJ2-7; 7 positions agree with TRBD1. V gave up 0 bases and J gave up 2 bases; unmatched junction bases: 1. Per germline, CDR1 ENHRY and CDR2 SYGVKD. CDR3 length: 14 amino acids. The CDR3 is CAISESTGAYEQYF. The CDR3, as DNA: TGTGCCATCAGTGAGTCAACAGGGGCCTACGAGCAGTACTTC.

The rearrangement uses TRBV6-4 and TRBJ1-5; unclear D gene. Germline V CDR1 and CDR2: MRHNA, SNTAGT. The CDR3 runs 13 residues. Trimming left V 9 bases short and J 4 bases short, with 13 bases between. CDR3 sequence: CARPVRWNQPQHF. The CDR3 coding sequence is TGTGCCAGGCCCGTTCGTTGGAATCAGCCCCAGCATTTT.

V usage is TRBV10-3 and J usage is TRBJ2-2; D possibly corresponds to TRBD2 (5 bases). The V end lost 0 bases, the J end lost 1 base, and 9 bases lay between the germline ends. CDR3 length: 16 amino acids. In germline, CDR1 is ENHRY, CDR2 SYGVKD. As DNA, the CDR3 is TGTGCCATCAGTGAGTCCAACGGAGGGAACACCGGGGAGCTGTTTTTT. This gives the protein CAISESNGGNTGELFF.

The chain joins TRBV5-1 to TRBJ2-3; 7 nucleotides line up with TRBD1. This CDR3 is 17 amino acids long. Trimming took 0 bases from V and 0 from J; bases not matched to a gene: 7. Germline V lookup: CDR1 SGHRS, CDR2 YFSETQ. CDR3 residues: CASSLGPEQGSTDTQYF. CDR3 coding DNA: TGCGCCAGCAGCTTGGGCCCCGAACAGGGGAGCACAGATACGCAGTATTTT.

The CDR3 DNA follows: TGTGCCAGCAGCTTTGCAATGGACAGGGGCCCTGAGACCCAGTACTTC. It is translated as CASSFAMDRGPETQYF. This chain uses TRBV7-6 with TRBJ2-5, with TRBD1 identical over 9 bases. Germline V lookup: CDR1 SGHVS, CDR2 FNYEAQ. V shed 3 bases, J shed 5 bases, and the junction held 10 bases outside the gene matches. This CDR3 region has 16 residues.

This sequence joins TRBV28 and TRBJ1-2, with no clear D. The CDR3 is made up of 10 amino acids. Germline CDR1 and CDR2: MDHEN and SYDVKM. The V end was cut by 5 bases, the J end by 8 bases, with 6 bases between. CDR3 sequence: CASSLSGYTF. CDR3 sequence (DNA): TGTGCCAGCAGTCTATCCGGCTACACCTTC.

The chain links TRBV6-5 to TRBJ2-7, with a possible D match to TRBD2 (6 bases). The CDR3 covers 13 residues. V lost 7 bases and J 3 bases, leaving 13 bases between the germline ends. Per germline, CDR1 MNHEY and CDR2 SVGAGI. CDR3 region: CASTRGTDYEQYF. The CDR3 nucleotides are TGTGCCAGCACCCGGGGGACCGACTACGAGCAGTACTTC.

The rearrangement uses TRBV28 and TRBJ1-2, with 8 bases identical to TRBD1. The CDR3 is 15 amino acids. V gave up 5 bases and J gave up 4 bases; unmatched junction bases: 9. Germline-derived CDR1 and CDR2 are MDHEN and SYDVKM. CDR3 bases: TGTGCCAGCAGTGCTCAGGGGGCCACCCCCTATGGCTACACCTTC. This encodes CASSAQGATPYGYTF.

The rearrangement uses TRBV5-4 and TRBJ2-4; 7 bases agree with TRBD2. The CDR3 runs to 16 residues. Trimming took 4 bases from V and 6 from J; bases not matched to a gene: 13. Germline V gives CDR1 SGHNT, CDR2 YYREEE (reference sequence). In nucleotides, the CDR3 is TGTGCCAGCAGCGGGGGGGACCGTCGAACTAGAAACATTCAGTACTTC. Its protein product is CASSGGDRRTRNIQYF.

The CDR3 region is CASSRRGPGTWAETQYF. CDR3 nucleotide sequence: TGTGCCAGCAGCCGACGCGGTCCCGGGACCTGGGCAGAGACCCAGTACTTC. The rearrangement links TRBV7-8 to TRBJ2-5; either TRBD1 or TRBD2 may supply D (5 bases each). Per germline, CDR1 SGHVS and CDR2 FQNEAQ. The CDR3 runs 17 residues. V shed 5 bases and J shed 4 bases, with 23 bases lying between them.

The chain carries TRBV25-1 and TRBJ1-2, with D maybe TRBD1 (6 bases). Per the germline V gene, CDR1 is MGHDK and CDR2 is SYGVNS. The CDR3 runs to 15 residues. The V gene lost 3 bases and the J gene lost 0 bases, with 11 bases spanning the gap. CDR3 bases: TGTGCCAGCAGTGACGTGGGGACACCTAACTATGGCTACACCTTC. As protein: CASSDVGTPNYGYTF.

A word on this clone: The identical CDR3 is also encoded by other nucleotide sequences in the sample. J is TRBJ2-7 and V is TRBV9; 7 bases line up with TRBD2. CDR3 length equals 15 residues. Trimming removed 0 bases from V and 4 bases from J; junction bases left unmatched: 7. Germline-derived CDR1 and CDR2 are SGDLS and YYNGEE. CDR3 loop: CASSVASGLTYEQYF. CDR3 nucleotide sequence: TGTGCCAGCAGCGTAGCTAGCGGCCTGACGTACGAGCAGTACTTC.

In its sample, this clone was seen a few times. This chain joins TRBV27 and TRBJ1-2, with TRBD1 as a possible D gene (6 bases). V was pared by 1 base and J by 8 bases, with 11 bases between. CDR1 and CDR2 (germline): MNHEY, SMNVEV (reference sequence). CDR3 length: 13 residues. CDR3: CASSLYRERGYTF. In nucleotides, the CDR3 is TGTGCCAGCAGTTTATACAGGGAGAGGGGCTACACCTTC.

The chain employs TRBV12-5 and TRBJ2-1; no clear D gene. The CDR3 covers 14 residues. Germline CDR1 LGHNT, CDR2 FRNRAP. Trimming left V 6 bases short and J 8 bases short, with 17 bases between. In DNA, the CDR3 is TGTGCTAGTGGGTGGTCATCAGTAAGGGATGAGCAGTTCTTC. Its translation: CASGWSSVRDEQFF.

The chain combines TRBV7-9 with TRBJ1-3, with TRBD1 as a possible D gene (5 bases). Germline V gene lookup returns CDR1 SEHNR and CDR2 FQNEAQ (reference sequence). Trimming stripped 6 bases from V and 4 bases from J, with 22 bases between. The CDR3 totals 17 residues. The CDR3 DNA follows: TGTGCCAGCAGGTTACCCTTGACGGGGGGAAAAGGAAACACCATATATTTT. Residues: CASRLPLTGGKGNTIYF.

In its sample, this clone was seen a few times. This chain links TRBV27 with TRBJ2-2; 8 positions agree with TRBD1. Germline V gene sequence: CDR1 MNHEY, CDR2 SMNVEV (reference sequence). The CDR3 has 18 amino acids. V shed 6 bases and J 1 base; nucleotides not matched to a gene: 13. In nucleotides, the CDR3 is TGTGCCAGCAGATCCGGGACAGGCACGAAAAGGAACACCGGGGAGCTGTTTTTT. Its protein is CASRSGTGTKRNTGELFF.

This chain uses TRBV28 with TRBJ1-1; D remains unclear. The germline CDR1 and CDR2 sequences are MDHEN and SYDVKM. Between the trimmed V and J ends, which lost 6 bases and 0 bases, there was a span of 14 bases. This CDR3 has 15 amino acids. DNA of the CDR3: TGTGCCAGCAGCACCCCCAGCTCTATGAACACTGAAGCTTTCTTT. Translation: CASSTPSSMNTEAFF.

Here the CDR3 reads CASSITPQETQYF. The CDR3 nucleotides read TGCGCCAGCAGCATAACACCTCAAGAGACCCAGTACTTC. The chain employs TRBV5-1 and TRBJ2-5; D is undetermined. V was clipped by 4 bases and J by 2 bases, with 9 bases between them. Looked up from germline, CDR1 is SGHRS and CDR2 is YFSETQ. The CDR3 is made up of 13 amino acids.

The rearrangement joins TRBV7-9 to TRBJ1-5; 7 bases are a match to TRBD1. V gave up 1 base and J gave up 4 bases; unmatched junction bases: 1. Germline CDR1 SEHNR, CDR2 FQNEAQ (reference sequence). This CDR3 region has 14 residues. The CDR3 loop reads CASSLVGQNQPQHF. The CDR3 DNA follows: TGTGCCAGCAGCTTAGTGGGACAGAATCAGCCCCAGCATTTT.

As concerns this clone: Possible read error: a much larger clone is one base away. The chain joins TRBV4-1 to TRBJ2-3, with 9 bases fitting TRBD2. Per the germline V gene, CDR1 is MGHRA and CDR2 is YSYEKL. The CDR3 spans 19 residues. This CDR3 is CASSRPSGLAGLLTNTQYF. The CDR3 bases are TGCGCCAGCAGCCGTCCTTCCGGGCTAGCGGGACTACTCACAAATACGCAGTATTTT.